The 9 T cell receptor beta chains presented below share a single source sample, sequenced in a study of T cell responses to AZD1222 COVID-19 vaccine (dated by TCRdb to the early 2020s). Explained via the paper, the time point label denotes: baseline before first vaccination. Library preparation was by the immunoSEQ multiplex PCR assay. TCRdb carries this immuneACCESS record with in-frame sequences only. Its versions omit some clonotypes, under half of them owing to an unresolved V gene in the studies checked, with the rest unexplained. This sample holds 140,000 to 150,000 clones; approximately 90% were observed only once. The top ten constitute less than 15% of the sample. Sequences were derived from peripheral blood, sampled on day 0 of AZD1222 vaccination. The receptor source for this set is an adult in good health.

The chain couples TRBV6-4 to TRBJ1-6, with D tentatively TRBD1 (5 bases). Germline V gene lookup returns CDR1 MRHNA and CDR2 SNTAGT. Trimming stripped 3 bases from V and 9 bases from J, with 12 bases between. This CDR3 has 14 amino acids. The CDR3 is CASSEQEAGSPLHF. The CDR3 nucleotides read TGTGCCAGCAGTGAACAGGAGGCTGGTTCACCCCTCCACTTT.

The chain has TRBV6-5 and TRBJ2-3; the D gene is possibly TRBD2 (6 bases). The CDR3 contains 14 residues. Germline V lookup: CDR1 MNHEY, CDR2 SVGAGI. Deletions cut 5 bases from V and 3 bases from J, with 12 bases between. The CDR3 DNA sequence: TGTGCCAGCAGTCCCGGGGGATGGACAGATACGCAGTATTTT. Its protein is CASSPGGWTDTQYF.

The genes are TRBV29-1 and TRBJ1-2; D is undetermined. The germline V gene encodes CDR1 SQVTM and CDR2 ANQGSEA. V was clipped by 1 base and J by 3 bases, with 15 bases between them. The CDR3 consists of 15 residues. In DNA, the CDR3 is TGCAGCGTTGAAGCAAAAGGGAGGACCCACTATGGCTACACCTTC. The encoded protein is CSVEAKGRTHYGYTF.

This chain uses TRBV7-3 with TRBJ2-2; D not certain. Germline V gene lookup returns CDR1 SGHTA and CDR2 FQGTGA. Trimming removed 2 bases at V and 6 bases at J, with 7 bases between. This CDR3 has 13 residues. CDR3 sequence: CASSLSGSGELFF. As DNA, the CDR3 is TGTGCCAGCAGCTTATCGGGTTCCGGGGAGCTGTTTTTT. Full variable domain (missing parts from reference TRBV7-3 and TRBJ2-2): GAGVSQTPSNKVTEKGKYVELRCDPISGHTALYWYRQSLGQGPEFLIYFQGTGAADDSGLPNDRFFAVRPEGSVSTLKIQRTERGDSAVYLCASSLSGSGELFFGEGSRLTVL.

This chain links TRBV3-1 (or the pseudogene TRBV3-2) with TRBJ2-7; D is possibly TRBD1 (5 bases). V lost 3 bases, J lost 2 bases, and 11 bases lay in between. CDR1 LGHDT and CDR2 YNNKEL come from the germline V gene (reference sequence). This CDR3 is 14 amino acids long. The CDR3, as DNA: TGTGCCAGCAGCCATGGGCAAGGGGCCTACGAGCAGTACTTC. The encoded protein is CASSHGQGAYEQYF.

This chain links TRBV6-1 with TRBJ1-1, with 7 bases fitting TRBD1. Unmatched junction bases numbered 7, after V lost 3 bases and J lost 6 bases. The CDR3 is made up of 14 amino acids. Germline CDR1 reads MNHNS; CDR2 reads SASEGT. The CDR3, as DNA: TGTGCCAGCAGTGATCCTACAGGGGAGGCTGAAGCTTTCTTT. Its protein product is CASSDPTGEAEAFF.

CDR3 DNA: TGTGCCAGCAGCCAAGCCCCGGGGGCGGTGAACACTGAAGCTTTCTTT. The encoded protein is CASSQAPGAVNTEAFF. The chain is built from TRBV3-1 (or the pseudogene TRBV3-2) and TRBJ1-1, with D possibly TRBD1 on 6 matching bases. Germline V gives CDR1 LGHDT, CDR2 YNNKEL (reference sequence). This CDR3 contains 16 residues. The V end was cut by 1 base, the J end by 0 bases, with 12 bases between.

The table lists this clone with a count of one. V gene TRBV6-1 combines with J gene TRBJ2-3; 11 bases align to TRBD2. Trimming took 2 bases from V and 10 from J; bases not matched to a gene: 8. CDR3 size: 15 residues. In germline, CDR1 is MNHNS, CDR2 SASEGT. DNA for the CDR3: TGTGCCAGCAGTGAATCCGCTAGCGGGGGGATCTCGCAGTATTTT. Translation: CASSESASGGISQYF.

V and J are TRBV13 and TRBJ1-5; 11 bases fit TRBD1. The J segment lost 3 bases and the V segment lost 2 bases, leaving 6 bases of the junction unmatched. CDR3 length equals 17 residues. Germline V gene data show CDR1 as PRHDT and CDR2 as FYEKMQ (reference sequence). CDR3 in DNA: TGTGCCAGCAGCTTAAGGGACAGGGGGGGTTCCAATCAGCCCCAGCATTTT. Encoded protein: CASSLRDRGGSNQPQHF.